Listed here are 2 T cell receptor beta chains from one sample, sequenced in a study of tumor-infiltrating lymphocytes in localized non-small cell lung cancer. Libraries were prepared by immunoSEQ multiplex PCR; TCRdb keeps only in-frame clonotypes and omits some of them. The sample has about 12,000 clones, approximately 83% seen once. Sequencing used uninvolved lung tissue not adjacent to the tumor. Every receptor here comes from a human donor with non-small cell lung cancer.

The chain is built from TRBV4-1 and TRBJ1-5; TRBD1 is a possible D gene (5 bases). Germline CDR1 reads MGHRA; CDR2 reads YSYEKL. This CDR3 has 15 amino acids. The ends were cut back, 4 bases at V and 5 bases at J, with 15 bases in the middle. CDR3 protein: CASSLGIGGDQPQHF. DNA of the CDR3: TGCGCCAGCAGCCTTGGGATTGGGGGGGATCAGCCCCAGCATTTT.

The chain links TRBV2 to TRBJ1-4, with 7 bases identical to TRBD1. CDR1 and CDR2 from the germline V gene are SNHLY and FYNNEI. Trimming cost V 4 bases and J 7 bases; bases outside gene matches: 3. The CDR3 has 13 amino acids. The CDR3: CASSGDRAEKLFF. The CDR3 nucleotides are TGTGCCAGCAGTGGGGACAGAGCTGAAAAACTGTTTTTT.